A selection of T cell receptor beta chains follows, all from one sample in a study of blood T cell repertoires in COVID-19. TCRdb's table, derived via immunoSEQ multiplex PCR, lists solely in-frame clones and lacks some. The sample lists about 100,000 clones, roughly 80% occurring once. Sequencing was performed on peripheral blood. These TCRs come from a man aged 50-59 years with active or convalescent COVID-19. Both conserved end residues are trimmed from each CDR3. Only some rows state a clone size, as once, few, many or a class for expanded clones.

len | abundance | j_gene | v_gene | CDR3aa
14 | once | TRBJ1-1 | TRBV6-6 | ASRNGGPRLDTEAF
12 | - | TRBJ1-2 | TRBV19 | ASSMSGPGSGYT
13 | - | TRBJ2-5 | TRBV12-5 | ASGLVGVRQETQY
13 | few | TRBJ1-5 | TRBV24-1 | ATSSRGPSNQPQH
12 | - | TRBJ2-7 | TRBV5-4 | ASSLKGSGEKQY
13 | - | TRBJ2-3 | TRBV9 | ASSVGALSTDTQY
12 | - | TRBJ1-4 | TRBV10-3 | AISAENSNEKLF
15 | - | TRBJ1-4 | TRBV4-1 | ASSPSRDRGRGEKLF
18 | - | TRBJ2-3 | TRBV27 | ASKAPTGSGRRWGTDTQY
14 | - | TRBJ2-3 | TRBV6-5 | ASSYSGERSTDTQY
13 | - | TRBJ2-1 | TRBV7-3 | ASSLRRETYNEQF
14 | once | TRBJ2-3 | TRBV2 | ASSEVGASGTDTQY
12 | - | TRBJ2-7 | TRBV14 | ASSQGVGYYEQY
11 | - | TRBJ2-2 | TRBV5-1 | ASSFQGGGELF
14 | once | TRBJ2-1 | TRBV18 | ASSPMGAGDYNEQF
14 | - | TRBJ1-3 | TRBV5-1 | ASSQQGQQSGNTIY
12 | - | TRBJ1-1 | TRBV6-6 | ASTSRALETEAF
13 | - | TRBJ1-4 | TRBV19 | ASSWTGRSNEKLF
14 | once | TRBJ1-3 | TRBV18 | ASSPRTTGKGNTIY
15 | once | TRBJ2-3 | TRBV5-1 | ASSLRTGPTSTDTQY
16 | - | TRBJ2-2 | TRBV27 | ASSPSGLAGGNTGELF
12 | - | TRBJ2-5 | TRBV25-1 | ASSAGQGWKTQY
10 | - | TRBJ1-1 | TRBV2 | ASTLNMGKAF
12 | - | TRBJ2-3 | TRBV2 | ASEGLANTDTQY
12 | - | TRBJ2-5 | TRBV2 | ASFLDRDQETQY
11 | - | TRBJ1-2 | TRBV29-1 | SVGPGQGHGYT
14 | - | TRBJ2-1 | TRBV6-6 | ASSGLGLAEPNEQF
14 | - | TRBJ1-1 | TRBV27 | ASSSPGQNMNTEAF
12 | - | TRBJ2-3 | TRBV5-1 | ASSPGDRSDTQY
10 | - | TRBJ1-6 | TRBV7-3 | ASKLTESPLH
12 | - | TRBJ1-3 | TRBV6-5 | ASRLAGSGNTIY
14 | - | TRBJ2-5 | TRBV4-1 | ASSQVGGIGGRSQY
13 | - | TRBJ1-1 | TRBV7-2 | ASSLAGVQFTEAF
14 | once | TRBJ1-1 | TRBV19 | ASSISDSSANTEAF
13 | - | TRBJ1-4 | TRBV27 | ASRLDYRGTEKLF
12 | - | TRBJ1-1 | TRBV5-1 | ASSLAGQYTEAF
15 | - | TRBJ1-3 | TRBV3-1/TRBV3-2 | ASSPNPGTGLGNTIY
11 | - | TRBJ1-5 | TRBV6-4 | ASSAEEGQPQH